These 18 T cell receptor beta chains were all obtained from the same sample, sequenced in a study of breast tumors, draining lymph nodes, adjacent tissues. TCRdb independently ran MiXCR on the multiplex PCR reads; one entry per CDR3 protein. Of around 150,000 distinct CDR3 sequences detected, 30% to 35% appear once; the ten largest clones hold about 2.5%. The lymph nodes were axillary draining lymph nodes from breast cancer patients. Source material: axillary lymph node tissue. The receptors here all came from a female donor with breast cancer. Some clones in this sample may be carry-over from other donors' samples.

This sequence joins TRBV25-1 and TRBJ2-1; the match to TRBD2 covers 7 bases. Germline assignment: CDR1 MGHDK and CDR2 SYGVNS. V shed 4 bases, J shed 11 bases, and the junction held 17 bases outside the gene matches. The CDR3 sequence is 16 residues long. The CDR3, as DNA: TGTGCCAGCAGTGCTAGACCAGGGCAGGTCGGGGGGAAGCAGTTCTTC. This gives the protein CASSARPGQVGGKQFF. Together with reference TRBV25-1 and TRBJ2-1, the CDR3 gives the full variable domain: EADIYQTPRYLVIGTGKKITLECSQTMGHDKMYWYQQDPGMELHLIHYSYGVNSTEKGDLSSESTVSRIRTEHFPLTLESARPSHTSQYLCASSARPGQVGGKQFFGPGTRLTVL.

In this sample, this clonotype turned up many times. The chain carries TRBV5-1 and TRBJ2-7; D might be TRBD1 (6 bases). Trimming took off 0 bases at V and 7 bases at J, with 14 bases between the two ends. There are 14 residues in the CDR3. Germline assignment: CDR1 SGHRS and CDR2 YFSETQ. This CDR3 reads CASSLASGVGEQYV. The DNA for the CDR3 is TGCGCCAGCAGCTTGGCCTCAGGGGTAGGGGAGCAGTACGTC.

This chain joins TRBV20-1 and TRBJ1-1; maybe TRBD1 (6 bases). Germline values: CDR1 DFQATT, CDR2 SNEGSKA (reference sequence). The CDR3 is 16 amino acids. Trimming took 1 base from V and 0 from J, leaving 15 bases between them. The CDR3: CSARGTSGGMNTEAFF. The CDR3 bases are TGCAGTGCTAGAGGAACTAGCGGGGGCATGAACACTGAAGCTTTCTTT.

This clonotype was counted a few times. A much larger clone lies a single base off, so this may be a read error. This chain uses TRBV13 with TRBJ1-2, with D hard to call. The germline V gene has CDR1 PRHDT and CDR2 FYEKMQ (reference sequence). Trimming stripped 2 bases from V and 0 bases from J, with 10 bases between. The length of the CDR3 is 15 residues. The DNA of the CDR3 is TGTGCCAGCAGCTTACTCGGGGAAGCTAACTATGGCTACACCTTC. Translation gives CASSLLGEANYGYTF.

This clonotype was detected many times. This rearrangement joins TRBV29-1 to TRBJ1-4; no definite D call. This CDR3 is built from 12 residues. With 7 bases removed from V and 3 bases from J, the gap between germline ends came to 9 bases. Germline V gene data show CDR1 as SQVTM and CDR2 as ANQGSEA. CDR3 sequence reads: CSASISNEKLFF. The CDR3 DNA follows: TGCAGCGCCTCTATATCTAATGAAAAACTGTTTTTT.

This clonotype was detected many times. This sequence may be a read error, since a much larger clone differs from it by one base. The gene calls are TRBV20-1 and TRBJ2-6, with D possibly TRBD1 on 5 matching bases. Germline V lookup: CDR1 DFQATT, CDR2 SNEGSKA (reference sequence). The length of the CDR3 is 14 residues. The CDR3 DNA reads as TGCAGTGCTCAACAGTCTCGTGGGGCCACCGTCCTGACTTTC. Translated, it gives CSAQQSRGATVLTF.

The J gene is TRBJ2-5, the V gene TRBV7-2; D is perhaps TRBD1 or TRBD2 (5 bases each). Germline CDR1 and CDR2: SGHTA and FQGNSA. Trimming shortened V by 3 bases and J by 7 bases, and 21 bases separated the two germline ends. The CDR3 has 16 residues. CDR3 coding DNA: TGTGCCAGCAGCTTGTCGGGGACCCTCTACGAGGGGACCCAGTACTTC. Protein: CASSLSGTLYEGTQYF.

A remark on this clonotype: A read error may be the cause here, since a much bigger clone is one base away. The rearrangement joins TRBV6-5 to TRBJ2-7; D is ambiguous. Germline-derived CDR1 and CDR2 are MNHEY and SVGAGI. V dropped 5 bases and J dropped 4 bases, with 9 bases sitting between them. This CDR3 has 12 amino acids. This chain's CDR3 is CASSHGEYEQYF. CDR3 in DNA: TGTGCCAGCAGTCACGGAGAGTACGAGCAGTACTTC.

With regard to this clonotype: A much larger clone differs from this one at a single base, so this may be a read error. The gene calls are TRBV9 and TRBJ1-6; D unresolved. From germline, CDR1 is SGDLS and CDR2 YYNGEE. The CDR3 is made up of 15 amino acids. The CDR3 loop is CASSVEVTYNSPPHF. The DNA of the CDR3 is TGTGCCAGCAGCGTAGAAGTCACCTATAATTCACCCCCCCACTTT.

Worth noting for this clonotype: One end of the junction varies from germline; a read error may be responsible. The CDR3 protein is CSVKTASNQPRHF. CDR3 DNA sequence: TGCAGCGTTAAGACCGCGAGCAATCAGCCCCGGCATTTT. The chain couples TRBV29-1 to TRBJ1-5; no clear D gene. The CDR3 runs 13 residues. Germline V gene sequence: CDR1 SQVTM, CDR2 ANQGSEA.

V usage is TRBV5-1 and J usage is TRBJ1-5, with TRBD1 matching over 7 bases. CDR1 is SGHRS and CDR2 is YFSETQ in the germline V gene. Trimming cost V 4 bases and J 3 bases; bases outside gene matches: 10. This CDR3 is 16 amino acids long. The chain's CDR3 is CASSLSTGSPNQPQHF. The CDR3 nucleotides read TGCGCCAGCAGCCTCTCGACAGGGAGCCCCAATCAGCCCCAGCATTTT. Drawing the rest from reference TRBV5-1 and TRBJ1-5, the complete variable domain is KAGVTQTPRYLIKTRGQQVTLSCSPISGHRSVSWYQQTPGQGLQFLFEYFSETQRNKGNFPGRFSGRQFSNSRSEMNVSTLELGDSALYLCASSLSTGSPNQPQHFGDGTRLSIL.

At least ten counts were recorded for this clonotype. The chain uses TRBV7-9 and TRBJ1-1; D is uncertain. The germline V gene encodes CDR1 SEHNR and CDR2 FQNEAQ (reference sequence). Trimming removed 2 bases at V and 0 bases at J, with 4 bases between. The CDR3 runs to 13 residues. CDR3 DNA sequence: TGTGCCAGCAGCTTATCCCTGAACACTGAAGCTTTCTTT. It encodes CASSLSLNTEAFF.

Remarks on this clonotype: No conserved phenylalanine or tryptophan ends this CDR3, so it is likely a read error. The limits of the CDR3 on the DNA are not certain, so only TCRdb's listed CDR3 is given. CDR3 loop: CASSESSR. This sequence joins TRBV6-1 and TRBJ1-6. Germline values: CDR1 MNHNS, CDR2 SASEGT. Ends included, the CDR3 has 8 residues.

This clonotype was found many times. The chain couples TRBV20-1 to TRBJ1-5; D not certain. Germline values: CDR1 DFQATT, CDR2 SNEGSKA (reference sequence). Trimming removed 5 bases from V and 0 bases from J, with 8 bases in between. The CDR3 is made up of 13 amino acids. The CDR3 protein is CSAWANSNQPQHF. The CDR3 DNA reads as TGCAGTGCTTGGGCGAATAGCAATCAGCCCCAGCATTTT.

This clonotype was observed many times. J is TRBJ2-1 and V is TRBV9; 7 bases align to TRBD1. Germline loops: CDR1 SGDLS, CDR2 YYNGEE. The length of the CDR3 is 13 residues. Trimming cost V 3 bases and J 12 bases; bases outside gene matches: 9. The CDR3 protein is CASSARQGSGQFF. CDR3 DNA: TGTGCCAGCAGCGCAAGACAGGGAAGCGGGCAGTTCTTC.

This clonotype has at least ten counts. The CDR3 nucleotides are TGCAGCGTTCTGGTGAGGGGGAATGAGCAGTTCTTC. Protein: CSVLVRGNEQFF. J is TRBJ2-1 and V is TRBV29-1, with D tentatively TRBD1 (6 bases). The V end was cut by 5 bases, the J end by 7 bases, with 12 bases between. From germline, CDR1 is SQVTM and CDR2 ANQGSEA. The CDR3 runs 12 residues.

This clonotype was counted at least ten times. The rearrangement uses TRBV6-4 and TRBJ2-1; the match to TRBD1 covers 9 bases. The CDR3 covers 16 residues. V shed 6 bases, J shed 6 bases, and the junction held 12 bases outside the gene matches. Looked up from germline, CDR1 is MRHNA and CDR2 is SNTAGT. The CDR3 nucleotides read TGTGCCAGCAGACTGACCCCGGGGACAGGGAGCAATGAGCAGTTCTTC. This encodes CASRLTPGTGSNEQFF.

The V gene is TRBV2, the J gene TRBJ2-2; 7 nucleotides line up with TRBD1. Losses at the gene ends were 8 bases for V and 11 bases for J; bases not matched to a gene: 14. Germline V gene sequence: CDR1 SNHLY, CDR2 FYNNEI. The CDR3 is made up of 14 amino acids. DNA of the CDR3: TGTGCCAGCTCGACAGGGCCTAGATACAATGAGCTGTTTTTT. This gives the protein CASSTGPRYNELFF.